One and the same sample provided the 12 T cell receptor beta chains below, sequenced in a study of T cell responses to AZD1222 COVID-19 vaccine. The assay was immunoSEQ multiplex PCR, and TCRdb's table has in-frame clones only and misses some. The sample has 45,000 to 55,000 clones, around 84% seen once. The sample here was peripheral blood, taken on day 0 of AZD1222 vaccination. These receptor sequences come from an adult in good health.

This sequence joins TRBV24-1 and TRBJ2-5; D call uncertain. The length of the CDR3 is 12 residues. Germline values: CDR1 KGHDR, CDR2 SFDVKD. Trimming left V 7 bases short and J 3 bases short, with 8 bases between. CDR3 sequence (DNA): TGTGCCACCAGGTCCCAGGAAGAGACCCAGTACTTC. This translates into CATRSQEETQYF.

The rearrangement links TRBV7-9 to TRBJ1-6; D remains ambiguous. V was clipped by 8 bases and J by 6 bases, with 17 bases between them. The CDR3 is 15 amino acids. The germline V gene encodes CDR1 SEHNR and CDR2 FQNEAQ (reference sequence). Here the CDR3 DNA reads TGTGCCAGCCTGAATTCGGACGGGCCTAATTCACCCCTCCACTTT. This codes for CASLNSDGPNSPLHF.

The chain recombines TRBV11-3 with TRBJ2-3, with 9 bases that match TRBD2. Germline assignment: CDR1 SGHNT and CDR2 YENEEA. The ends lost 5 bases at V and 2 bases at J; junction bases unmatched: 5. This CDR3 is 15 amino acids long. The CDR3 here is CASSLTSGATDTQYF. The CDR3 coding sequence is TGTGCCAGCAGCCTGACTAGCGGAGCCACAGATACGCAGTATTTT.

The chain links TRBV19 to TRBJ1-1; D is unclear. The CDR3 has 14 amino acids. The germline V and J ends were trimmed by 4 bases and 6 bases, with 15 bases remaining between them. The V gene's germline CDR1 is LNHDA and CDR2 SQIVND (reference sequence). CDR3 sequence: CASSTQVLPPEAFF. CDR3 sequence (DNA): TGTGCCAGTAGTACCCAGGTCCTCCCTCCTGAAGCTTTCTTT.

The rearrangement uses TRBV5-5 and TRBJ2-7, with 9 bases that match TRBD2. Germline CDR1 is SGHKS and CDR2 is YYEKEE (reference sequence). J lost 3 bases, V lost 5 bases, and 6 bases had no gene match. The CDR3 runs to 14 residues. The CDR3 here is CASSIGLANYEQYF. DNA of the CDR3: TGTGCCAGCAGTATAGGACTAGCGAACTACGAGCAGTACTTC. Full variable domain (outside the CDR3, taken from reference TRBV5-5 and TRBJ2-7): DAGVTQSPTHLIKTRGQQVTLRCSPISGHKSVSWYQQVLGQGPQFIFQYYEKEERGRGNFPDRFSARQFPNYSSELNVNALLLGDSALYLCASSIGLANYEQYFGPGTRLTVT.

The V gene is TRBV6-5, the J gene TRBJ2-1; D is uncertain. This CDR3 has 11 amino acids. Trimming stripped 5 bases from V and 5 bases from J, with 4 bases between. Germline CDR1 and CDR2: MNHEY and SVGAGI. The CDR3: CASSRDNEQFF. The CDR3 DNA sequence: TGTGCCAGCAGTAGGGACAATGAGCAGTTCTTC.

The chain employs TRBV10-3 and TRBJ1-1; possible D gene TRBD1, 6 bases. The CDR3 covers 14 residues. With 3 bases removed from V and 1 base from J, the gap between germline ends came to 9 bases. Per germline, CDR1 ENHRY and CDR2 SYGVKD. CDR3: CAISDGGQNTEAFF. CDR3 coding DNA: TGTGCCATCAGTGACGGGGGGCAGAACACTGAAGCTTTCTTT.

The chain uses TRBV27 and TRBJ1-5; D is perhaps TRBD1 (6 bases). Germline CDR1 MNHEY, CDR2 SMNVEV (reference sequence). The CDR3 length is 16 residues. The germline V and J ends were trimmed by 8 bases and 3 bases, with 20 bases remaining between them. Here the CDR3 reads CASRGGGRGNNQPQHF. The DNA for the CDR3 is TGTGCCAGCCGGGGCGGGGGCAGGGGAAACAATCAGCCCCAGCATTTT.

The chain joins TRBV18 to TRBJ1-4, with D possibly TRBD1 on 6 matching bases. Deletions cut 1 base from V and 7 bases from J, with 19 bases between. This CDR3 contains 17 residues. CDR1 is KGHSH, CDR2 LQKENI, per germline. The CDR3 protein is CASSPLAPTGIFEKLFF. The CDR3 DNA sequence: TGTGCCAGCTCACCACTAGCCCCCACAGGGATTTTTGAAAAACTGTTTTTT.

The V and J genes are TRBV4-2 and TRBJ2-7; D is uncertain. Germline assignment: CDR1 LGHNA and CDR2 YNFKEQ. The CDR3 totals 12 residues. V lost 4 bases to trimming and J lost 2 bases, with 6 bases between them. The CDR3 loop reads CASSPSPYEQYF. DNA of the CDR3: TGTGCCAGCAGCCCCTCACCCTACGAGCAGTACTTC.

The gene calls are TRBV19 and TRBJ1-4; D uncertain. Trimming removed 1 base at V and 8 bases at J, with 20 bases between. There are 17 residues in the CDR3. Germline V gene sequence: CDR1 LNHDA, CDR2 SQIVND (reference sequence). In nucleotides, the CDR3 is TGTGCCAGTAGTATAGGGTTTAACTTGCTCTATGGCGAAAAACTGTTTTTT. Translated, it gives CASSIGFNLLYGEKLFF.

The chain couples TRBV4-3 to TRBJ2-3; TRBD2 matches 14 bases. The J segment lost 9 bases and the V segment lost 0 bases, leaving 8 bases of the junction unmatched. Looked up from germline, CDR1 is LGHNA and CDR2 is YSLEER. The CDR3 sequence is 17 residues long. The CDR3, as DNA: TGCGCCAGCAGCCAAGATATAATGGGACTAGCGGGGGAGACGCAGTATTTT. It specifies CASSQDIMGLAGETQYF.